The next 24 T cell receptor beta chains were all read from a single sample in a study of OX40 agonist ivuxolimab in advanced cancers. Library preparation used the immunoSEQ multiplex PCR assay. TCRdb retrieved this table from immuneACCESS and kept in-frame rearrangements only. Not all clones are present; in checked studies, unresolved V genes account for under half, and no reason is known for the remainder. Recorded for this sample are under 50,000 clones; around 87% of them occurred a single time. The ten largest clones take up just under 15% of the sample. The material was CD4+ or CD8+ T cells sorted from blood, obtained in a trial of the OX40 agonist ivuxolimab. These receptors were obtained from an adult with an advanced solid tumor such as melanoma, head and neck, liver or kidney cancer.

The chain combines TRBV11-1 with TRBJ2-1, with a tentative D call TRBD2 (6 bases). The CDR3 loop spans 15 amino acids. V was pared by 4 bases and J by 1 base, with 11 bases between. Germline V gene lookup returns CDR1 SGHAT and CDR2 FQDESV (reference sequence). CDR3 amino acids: CASSSLAHSYNEQFF. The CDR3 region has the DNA TGTGCCAGCAGCTCCCTAGCGCATTCCTACAATGAGCAGTTCTTC.

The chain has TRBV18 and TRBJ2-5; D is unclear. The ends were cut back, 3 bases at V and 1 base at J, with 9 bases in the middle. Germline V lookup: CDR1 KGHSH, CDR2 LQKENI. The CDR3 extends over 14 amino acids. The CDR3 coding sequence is TGTGCCAGCTCACCTGTTACAAGCCAAGAGACCCAGTACTTC. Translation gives CASSPVTSQETQYF.

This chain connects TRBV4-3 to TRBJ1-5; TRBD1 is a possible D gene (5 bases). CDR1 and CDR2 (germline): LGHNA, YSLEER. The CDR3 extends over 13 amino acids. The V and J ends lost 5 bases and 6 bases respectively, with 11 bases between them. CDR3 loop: CASSWGVAQPQHF. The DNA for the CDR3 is TGCGCCAGCAGCTGGGGCGTCGCTCAGCCCCAGCATTTT.

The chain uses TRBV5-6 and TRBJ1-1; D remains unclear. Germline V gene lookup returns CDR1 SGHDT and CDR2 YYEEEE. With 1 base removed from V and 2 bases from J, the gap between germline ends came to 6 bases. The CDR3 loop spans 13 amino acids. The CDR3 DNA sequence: TGTGCCAGCAGCTTGTGGGGAAACACTGAAGCTTTCTTT. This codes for CASSLWGNTEAFF.

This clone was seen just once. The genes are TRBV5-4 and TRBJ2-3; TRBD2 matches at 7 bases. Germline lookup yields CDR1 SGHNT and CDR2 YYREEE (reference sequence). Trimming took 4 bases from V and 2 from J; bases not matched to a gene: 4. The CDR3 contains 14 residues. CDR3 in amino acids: CASSRAGDTDTQYF. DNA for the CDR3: TGTGCCAGCAGCCGGGCGGGGGACACAGATACGCAGTATTTT.

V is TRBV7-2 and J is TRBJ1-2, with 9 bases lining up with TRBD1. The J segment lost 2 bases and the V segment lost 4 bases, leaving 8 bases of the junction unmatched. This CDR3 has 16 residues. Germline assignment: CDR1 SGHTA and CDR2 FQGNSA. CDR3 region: CASSYPDRGGNYGYTF. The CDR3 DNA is TGTGCCAGCAGCTACCCCGACAGGGGGGGAAACTATGGCTACACCTTC.

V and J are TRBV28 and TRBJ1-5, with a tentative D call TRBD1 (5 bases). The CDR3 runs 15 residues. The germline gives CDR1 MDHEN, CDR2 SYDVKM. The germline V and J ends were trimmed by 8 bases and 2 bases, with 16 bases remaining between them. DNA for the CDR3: TGTGCCAGCGGAAACCGGGACGCAGGCAATCAGCCCCAGCATTTT. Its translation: CASGNRDAGNQPQHF. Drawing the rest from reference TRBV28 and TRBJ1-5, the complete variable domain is DVKVTQSSRYLVKRTGEKVFLECVQDMDHENMFWYRQDPGLGLRLIYFSYDVKMKEKGDIPEGYSVSREKKERFSLILESASTNQTSMYLCASGNRDAGNQPQHFGDGTRLSIL.

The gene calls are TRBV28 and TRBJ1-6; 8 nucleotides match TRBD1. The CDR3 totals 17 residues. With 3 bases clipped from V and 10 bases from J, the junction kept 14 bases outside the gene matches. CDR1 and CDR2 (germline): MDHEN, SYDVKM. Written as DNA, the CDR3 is TGTGCCAGCAGTTTGCGACCGGGACAGGAGTATGGCTCACCCCTCCACTTT. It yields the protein CASSLRPGQEYGSPLHF.

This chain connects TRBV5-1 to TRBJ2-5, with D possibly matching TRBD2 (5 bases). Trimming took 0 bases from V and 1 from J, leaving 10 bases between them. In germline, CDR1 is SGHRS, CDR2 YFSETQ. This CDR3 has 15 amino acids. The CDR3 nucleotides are TGCGCCAGCAGCTTGGAACCGGGAACCCAAGAGACCCAGTACTTC. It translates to CASSLEPGTQETQYF.

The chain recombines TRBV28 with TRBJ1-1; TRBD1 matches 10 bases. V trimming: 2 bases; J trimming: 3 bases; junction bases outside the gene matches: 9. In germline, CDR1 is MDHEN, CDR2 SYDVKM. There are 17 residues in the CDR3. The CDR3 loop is CASSLEGQGGYYTEAFF. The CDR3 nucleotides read TGTGCCAGCAGTTTAGAAGGACAGGGGGGATACTACACTGAAGCTTTCTTT.

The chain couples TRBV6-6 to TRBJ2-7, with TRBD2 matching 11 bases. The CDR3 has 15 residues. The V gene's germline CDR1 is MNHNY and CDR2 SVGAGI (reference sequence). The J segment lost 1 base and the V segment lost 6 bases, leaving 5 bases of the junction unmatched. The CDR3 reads CASSRSGRVSYEQYF. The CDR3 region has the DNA TGTGCCAGCAGCCGTAGCGGGAGGGTATCCTACGAGCAGTACTTC.

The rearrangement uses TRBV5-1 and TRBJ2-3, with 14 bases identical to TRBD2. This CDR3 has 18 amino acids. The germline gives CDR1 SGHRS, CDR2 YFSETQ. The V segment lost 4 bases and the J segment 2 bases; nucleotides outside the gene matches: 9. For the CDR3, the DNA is TGCGCCAGCAGCCCTAGGACTAGCGGGAGGTGGGACACAGATACGCAGTATTTT. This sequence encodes CASSPRTSGRWDTDTQYF. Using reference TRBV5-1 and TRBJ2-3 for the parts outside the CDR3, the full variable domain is KAGVTQTPRYLIKTRGQQVTLSCSPISGHRSVSWYQQTPGQGLQFLFEYFSETQRNKGNFPGRFSGRQFSNSRSEMNVSTLELGDSALYLCASSPRTSGRWDTDTQYFGPGTRLTVL.

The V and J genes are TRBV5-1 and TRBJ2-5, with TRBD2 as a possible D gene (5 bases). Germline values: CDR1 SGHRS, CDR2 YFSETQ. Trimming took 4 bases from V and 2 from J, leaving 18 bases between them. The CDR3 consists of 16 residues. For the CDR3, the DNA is TGCGCCAGCAGCGCGGGTGGGAAGGGTGTTCAAGAGACCCAGTACTTC. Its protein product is CASSAGGKGVQETQYF.

The CDR3 DNA follows: TGTGCCAGCAGGGATGTCTGGGGGGAGCTGTTTTTT. It is translated as CASRDVWGELFF. The V gene is TRBV2, the J gene TRBJ2-2; no clear D gene. CDR1 and CDR2 (germline): SNHLY, FYNNEI. The CDR3 runs 12 residues. V lost 6 bases to trimming and J lost 8 bases, with 10 bases between them. The variable domain in full, completed from reference TRBV2 and TRBJ2-2, reads EPEVTQTPSHQVTQMGQEVILRCVPISNHLYFYWYRQILGQKVEFLVSFYNNEISEKSEIFDDQFSVERPDGSNFTLKIRSTKLEDSAMYFCASRDVWGELFFGEGSRLTVL.

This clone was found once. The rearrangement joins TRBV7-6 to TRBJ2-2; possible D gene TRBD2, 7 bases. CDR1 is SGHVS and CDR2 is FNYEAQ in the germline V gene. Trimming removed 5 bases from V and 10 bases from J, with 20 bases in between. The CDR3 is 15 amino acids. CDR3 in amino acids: CASSEGSGGPLELFF. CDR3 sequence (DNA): TGTGCCAGCAGCGAAGGGTCCGGGGGGCCGCTGGAGCTGTTTTTT.

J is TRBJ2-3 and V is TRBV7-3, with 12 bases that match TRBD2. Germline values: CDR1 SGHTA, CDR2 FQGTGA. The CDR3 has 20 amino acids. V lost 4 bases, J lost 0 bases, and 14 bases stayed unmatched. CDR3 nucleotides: TGTGCCAGCAGCTCGATTCCGGGACTAGCGGGCCCTCGTAGCACAGATACGCAGTATTTT. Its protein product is CASSSIPGLAGPRSTDTQYF.

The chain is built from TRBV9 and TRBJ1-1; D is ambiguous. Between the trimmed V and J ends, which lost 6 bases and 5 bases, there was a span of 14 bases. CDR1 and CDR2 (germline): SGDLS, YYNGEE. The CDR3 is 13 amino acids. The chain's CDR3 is CASTPGEGTEAFF. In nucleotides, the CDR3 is TGTGCCAGCACCCCCGGCGAAGGGACTGAAGCTTTCTTT.

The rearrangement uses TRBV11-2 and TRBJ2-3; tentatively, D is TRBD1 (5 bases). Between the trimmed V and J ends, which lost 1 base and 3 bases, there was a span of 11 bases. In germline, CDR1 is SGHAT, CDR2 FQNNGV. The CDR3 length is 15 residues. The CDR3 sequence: CASSLGTFLTDTQYF. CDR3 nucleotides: TGTGCCAGCAGCTTAGGGACATTTTTGACAGATACGCAGTATTTT.

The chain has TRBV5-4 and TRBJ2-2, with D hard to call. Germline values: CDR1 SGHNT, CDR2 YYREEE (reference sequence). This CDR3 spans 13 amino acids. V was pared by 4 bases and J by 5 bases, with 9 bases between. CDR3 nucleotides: TGTGCCAGCAGCATTCGGCGGACCGGGGAGCTGTTTTTT. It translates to CASSIRRTGELFF.

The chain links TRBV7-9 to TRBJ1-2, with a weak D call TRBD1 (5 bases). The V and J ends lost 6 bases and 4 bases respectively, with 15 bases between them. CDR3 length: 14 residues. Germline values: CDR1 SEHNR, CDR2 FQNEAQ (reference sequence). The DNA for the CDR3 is TGTGCCAGCAGGCCTCTTCGGGACGGCTATGGCTACACCTTC. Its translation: CASRPLRDGYGYTF.

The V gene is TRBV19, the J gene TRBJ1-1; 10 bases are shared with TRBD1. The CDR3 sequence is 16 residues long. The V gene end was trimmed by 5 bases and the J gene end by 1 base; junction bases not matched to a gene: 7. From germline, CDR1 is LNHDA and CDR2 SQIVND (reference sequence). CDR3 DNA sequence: TGTGCCAGTAGTCCTAGGACAGGGGGACCGAACACTGAAGCTTTCTTT. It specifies CASSPRTGGPNTEAFF. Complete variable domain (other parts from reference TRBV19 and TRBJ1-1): DGGITQSPKYLFRKEGQNVTLSCEQNLNHDAMYWYRQDPGQGLRLIYYSQIVNDFQKGDIAEGYSVSREKKESFPLTVTSAQKNPTAFYLCASSPRTGGPNTEAFFGQGTRLTVV.

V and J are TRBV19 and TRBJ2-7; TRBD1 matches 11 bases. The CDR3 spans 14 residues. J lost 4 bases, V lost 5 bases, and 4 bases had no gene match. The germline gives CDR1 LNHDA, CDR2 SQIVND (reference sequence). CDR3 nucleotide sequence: TGTGCCAGTAGTGCGGGACAGGGGGATTACGAGCAGTACGTC. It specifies CASSAGQGDYEQYV.

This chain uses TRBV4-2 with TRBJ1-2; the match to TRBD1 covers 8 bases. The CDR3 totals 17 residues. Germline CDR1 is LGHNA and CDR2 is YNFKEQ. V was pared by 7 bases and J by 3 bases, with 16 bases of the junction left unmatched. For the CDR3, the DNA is TGTGCCAGCAACTCGGGACAGGCAACCGGGGGGTACTATGGCTACACCTTC. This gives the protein CASNSGQATGGYYGYTF.

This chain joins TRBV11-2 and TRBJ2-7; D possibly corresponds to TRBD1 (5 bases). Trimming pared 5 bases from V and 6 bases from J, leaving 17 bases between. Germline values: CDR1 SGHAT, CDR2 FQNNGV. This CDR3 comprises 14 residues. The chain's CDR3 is CASSPFPGSLEQYF. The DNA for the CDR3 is TGTGCCAGCAGCCCTTTTCCAGGGTCTCTCGAGCAGTACTTC.